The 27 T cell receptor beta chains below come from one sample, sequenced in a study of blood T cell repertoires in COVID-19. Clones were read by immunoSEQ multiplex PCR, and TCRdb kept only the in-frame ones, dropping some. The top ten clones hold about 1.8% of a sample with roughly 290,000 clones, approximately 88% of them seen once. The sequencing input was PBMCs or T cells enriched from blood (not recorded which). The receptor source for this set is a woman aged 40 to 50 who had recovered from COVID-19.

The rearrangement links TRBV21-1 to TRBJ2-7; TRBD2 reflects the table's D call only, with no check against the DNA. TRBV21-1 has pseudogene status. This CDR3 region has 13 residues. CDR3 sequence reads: CASSSPPRDEQYF. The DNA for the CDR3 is TGTGCCAGCAGCAGTCCGCCGAGAGACGAGCAGTACTTC.

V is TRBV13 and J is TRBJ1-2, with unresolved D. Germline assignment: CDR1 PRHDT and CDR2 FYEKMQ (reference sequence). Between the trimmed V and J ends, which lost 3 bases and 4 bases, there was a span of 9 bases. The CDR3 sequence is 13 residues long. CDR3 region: CASSFSQTYGYTF. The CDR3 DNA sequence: TGTGCCAGCAGCTTTAGCCAGACCTATGGCTACACCTTC. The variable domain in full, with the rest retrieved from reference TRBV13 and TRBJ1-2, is AAGVIQSPRHLIKEKRETATLKCYPIPRHDTVYWYQQGPGQDPQFLISFYEKMQSDKGSIPDRFSAQQFSDYHSELNMSSLELGDSALYFCASSFSQTYGYTFGSGTRLTVV.

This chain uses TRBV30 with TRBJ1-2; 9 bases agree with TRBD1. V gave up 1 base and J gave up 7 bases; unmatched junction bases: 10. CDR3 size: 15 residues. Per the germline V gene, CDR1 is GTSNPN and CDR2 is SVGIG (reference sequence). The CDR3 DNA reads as TGTGCCTGGAGTGGACAGGGGGTGCGTGTTGGTGGCTACACCTTC. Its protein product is CAWSGQGVRVGGYTF.

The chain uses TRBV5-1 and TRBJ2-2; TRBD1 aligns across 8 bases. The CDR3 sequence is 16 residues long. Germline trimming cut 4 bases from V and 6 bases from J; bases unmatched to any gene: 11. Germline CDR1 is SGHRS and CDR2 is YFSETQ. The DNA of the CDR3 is TGCGCCAGCAGCCATCCTCCCAGGGGGCGCGCCGGGGAGCTGTTTTTT. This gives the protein CASSHPPRGRAGELFF.

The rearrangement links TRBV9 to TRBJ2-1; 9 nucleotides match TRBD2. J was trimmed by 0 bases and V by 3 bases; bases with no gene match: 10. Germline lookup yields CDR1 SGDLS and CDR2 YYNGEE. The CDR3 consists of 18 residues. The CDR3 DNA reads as TGTGCCAGCAGCGCTGAGCGGGGGGTACCGAGCTCCTACAATGAGCAGTTCTTC. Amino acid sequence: CASSAERGVPSSYNEQFF.

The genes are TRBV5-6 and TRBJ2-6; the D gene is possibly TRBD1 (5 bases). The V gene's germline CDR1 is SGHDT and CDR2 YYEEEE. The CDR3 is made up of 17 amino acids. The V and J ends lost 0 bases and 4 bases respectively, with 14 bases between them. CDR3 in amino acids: CASSLAVGASGANVLTF. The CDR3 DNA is TGTGCCAGCAGCTTGGCCGTAGGGGCTTCCGGGGCCAACGTCCTGACTTTC. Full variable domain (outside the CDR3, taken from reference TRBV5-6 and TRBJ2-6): DAGVTQSPTHLIKTRGQQVTLRCSPKSGHDTVSWYQQALGQGPQFIFQYYEEEERQRGNFPDRFSGHQFPNYSSELNVNALLLGDSALYLCASSLAVGASGANVLTFGAGSRLTVL.

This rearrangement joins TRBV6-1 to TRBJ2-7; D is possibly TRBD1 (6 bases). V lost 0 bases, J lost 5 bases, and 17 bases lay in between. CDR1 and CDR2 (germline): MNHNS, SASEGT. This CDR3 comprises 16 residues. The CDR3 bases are TGTGCCAGCAGTGAAGCGGTCCGACAGGCCGGCCACGAGCAGTACTTC. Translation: CASSEAVRQAGHEQYF.

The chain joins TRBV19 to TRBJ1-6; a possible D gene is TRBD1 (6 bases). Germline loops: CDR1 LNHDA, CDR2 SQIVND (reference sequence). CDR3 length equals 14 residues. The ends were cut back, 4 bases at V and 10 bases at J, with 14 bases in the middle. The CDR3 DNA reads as TGTGCCAGTAGTAACCGGGACACTCACTCACCCCTCCACTTT. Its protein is CASSNRDTHSPLHF. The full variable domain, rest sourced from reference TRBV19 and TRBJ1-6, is DGGITQSPKYLFRKEGQNVTLSCEQNLNHDAMYWYRQDPGQGLRLIYYSQIVNDFQKGDIAEGYSVSREKKESFPLTVTSAQKNPTAFYLCASSNRDTHSPLHFGNGTRLTVT.

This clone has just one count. CDR3 protein: CASRRASPDTQYF. The CDR3 nucleotides read TGTGCCAGTAGGCGTGCGTCCCCAGATACGCAGTATTTT. The chain joins TRBV19 to TRBJ2-3, with no clear D. Germline CDR1 and CDR2: LNHDA and SQIVND (reference sequence). The CDR3 sequence is 13 residues long. Trimming shortened V by 6 bases and J by 4 bases, and 11 bases separated the two germline ends. Full variable domain (remainder filled in from reference TRBV19 and TRBJ2-3): DGGITQSPKYLFRKEGQNVTLSCEQNLNHDAMYWYRQDPGQGLRLIYYSQIVNDFQKGDIAEGYSVSREKKESFPLTVTSAQKNPTAFYLCASRRASPDTQYFGPGTRLTVL.

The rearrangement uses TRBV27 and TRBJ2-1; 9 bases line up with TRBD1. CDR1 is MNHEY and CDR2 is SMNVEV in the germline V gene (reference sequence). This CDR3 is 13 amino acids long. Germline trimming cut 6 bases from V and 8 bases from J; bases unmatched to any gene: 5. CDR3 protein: CASSPQGADEQFF. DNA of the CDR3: TGTGCCAGCAGCCCACAGGGGGCAGATGAGCAGTTCTTC.

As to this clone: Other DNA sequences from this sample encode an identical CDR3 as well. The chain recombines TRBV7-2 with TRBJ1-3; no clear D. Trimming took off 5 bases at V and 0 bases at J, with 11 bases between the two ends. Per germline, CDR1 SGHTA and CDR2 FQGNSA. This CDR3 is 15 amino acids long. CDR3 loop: CASSPLSFSGNTIYF. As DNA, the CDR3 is TGTGCCAGCAGCCCCCTGTCCTTCTCTGGAAACACCATATATTTT.

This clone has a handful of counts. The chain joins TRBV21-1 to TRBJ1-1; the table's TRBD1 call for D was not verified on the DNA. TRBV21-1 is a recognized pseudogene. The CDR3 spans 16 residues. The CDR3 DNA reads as TGTGCCAGCAGCAAAGAGGAGGGGGCGGTGAACACTGAAGCTTTCTTT. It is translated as CASSKEEGAVNTEAFF.

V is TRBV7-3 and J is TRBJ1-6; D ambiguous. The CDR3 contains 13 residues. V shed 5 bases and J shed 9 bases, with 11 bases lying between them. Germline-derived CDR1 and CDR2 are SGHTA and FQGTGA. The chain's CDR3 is CASSRESGSPLHF. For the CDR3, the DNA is TGTGCCAGCAGCCGAGAGTCAGGTTCACCCCTCCACTTT.

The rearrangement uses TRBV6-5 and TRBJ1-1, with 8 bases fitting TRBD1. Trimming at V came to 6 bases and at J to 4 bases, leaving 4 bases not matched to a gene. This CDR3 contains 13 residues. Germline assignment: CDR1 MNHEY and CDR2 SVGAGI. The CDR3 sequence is CASRPQGATEAFF. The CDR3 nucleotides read TGTGCCAGCAGACCCCAGGGGGCCACTGAAGCTTTCTTT.

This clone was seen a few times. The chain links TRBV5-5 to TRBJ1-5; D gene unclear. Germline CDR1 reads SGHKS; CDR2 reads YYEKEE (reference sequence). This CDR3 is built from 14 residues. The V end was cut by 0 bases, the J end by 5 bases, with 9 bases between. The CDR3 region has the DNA TGTGCCAGCAGCTTGGCGTCAGCGGATCAGCCCCAGCATTTT. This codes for CASSLASADQPQHF.

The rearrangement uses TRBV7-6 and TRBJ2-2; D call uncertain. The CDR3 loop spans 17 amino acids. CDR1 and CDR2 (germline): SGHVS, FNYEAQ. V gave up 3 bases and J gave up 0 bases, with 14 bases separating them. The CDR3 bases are TGTGCCAGCAGCTTCACTACGGTAAACGCGAACACCGGGGAGCTGTTTTTT. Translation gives CASSFTTVNANTGELFF.

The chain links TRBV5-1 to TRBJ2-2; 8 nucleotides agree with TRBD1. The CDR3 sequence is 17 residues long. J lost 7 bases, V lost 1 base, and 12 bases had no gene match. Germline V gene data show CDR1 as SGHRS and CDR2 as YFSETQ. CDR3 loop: CASSLQVQGAPGGELFF. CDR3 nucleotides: TGCGCCAGCAGCTTGCAAGTCCAGGGGGCGCCAGGCGGGGAGCTGTTTTTT. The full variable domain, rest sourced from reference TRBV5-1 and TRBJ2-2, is KAGVTQTPRYLIKTRGQQVTLSCSPISGHRSVSWYQQTPGQGLQFLFEYFSETQRNKGNFPGRFSGRQFSNSRSEMNVSTLELGDSALYLCASSLQVQGAPGGELFFGEGSRLTVL.

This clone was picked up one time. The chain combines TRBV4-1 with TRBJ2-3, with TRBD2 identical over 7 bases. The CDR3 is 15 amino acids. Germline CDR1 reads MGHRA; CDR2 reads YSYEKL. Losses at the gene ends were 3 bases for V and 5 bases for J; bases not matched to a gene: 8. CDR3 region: CASSHVLAGEDTQYF. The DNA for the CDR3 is TGCGCCAGCAGCCATGTCTTGGCGGGAGAAGATACGCAGTATTTT.

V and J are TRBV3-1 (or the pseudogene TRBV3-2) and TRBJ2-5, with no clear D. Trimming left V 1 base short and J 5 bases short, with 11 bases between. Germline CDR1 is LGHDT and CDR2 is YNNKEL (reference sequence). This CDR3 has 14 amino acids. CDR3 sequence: CASSQVSLVETQYF. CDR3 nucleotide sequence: TGTGCCAGCAGCCAAGTTTCGCTAGTGGAGACCCAGTACTTC.

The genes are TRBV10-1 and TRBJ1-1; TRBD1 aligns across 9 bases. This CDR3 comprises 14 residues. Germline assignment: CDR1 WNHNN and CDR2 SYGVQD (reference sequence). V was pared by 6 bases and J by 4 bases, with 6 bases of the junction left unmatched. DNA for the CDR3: TGCGCCAGCAGGCCCGGACAGGGGACCACTGAAGCTTTCTTT. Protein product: CASRPGQGTTEAFF.

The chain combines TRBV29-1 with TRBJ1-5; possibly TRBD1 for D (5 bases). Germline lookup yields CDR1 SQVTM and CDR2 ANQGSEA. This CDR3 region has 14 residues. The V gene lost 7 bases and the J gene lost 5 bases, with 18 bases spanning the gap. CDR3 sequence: CSASGGVGDQPQHF. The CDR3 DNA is TGCAGCGCTAGCGGGGGGGTGGGGGATCAGCCCCAGCATTTT.

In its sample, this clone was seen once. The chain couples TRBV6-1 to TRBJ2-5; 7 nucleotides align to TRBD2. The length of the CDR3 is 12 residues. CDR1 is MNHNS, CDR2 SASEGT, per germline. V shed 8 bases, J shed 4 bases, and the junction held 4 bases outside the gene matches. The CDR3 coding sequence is TGTGCCAGCCAAGGCGGGAGAGAGACCCAGTACTTC. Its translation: CASQGGRETQYF.

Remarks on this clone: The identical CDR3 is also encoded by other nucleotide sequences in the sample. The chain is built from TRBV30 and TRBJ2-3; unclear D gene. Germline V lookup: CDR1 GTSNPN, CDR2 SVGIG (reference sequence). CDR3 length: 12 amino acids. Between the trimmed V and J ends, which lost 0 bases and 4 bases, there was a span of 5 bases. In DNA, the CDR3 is TGTGCCTGGAGTGTACTGGCAGATACGCAGTATTTT. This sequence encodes CAWSVLADTQYF.

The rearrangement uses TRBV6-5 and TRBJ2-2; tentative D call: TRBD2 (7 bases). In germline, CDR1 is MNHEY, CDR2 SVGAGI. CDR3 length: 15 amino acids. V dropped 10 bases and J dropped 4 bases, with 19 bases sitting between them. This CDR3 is CATMRGRAGTGELFF. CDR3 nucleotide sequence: TGTGCCACCATGAGGGGGAGGGCCGGCACCGGGGAGCTGTTTTTT.

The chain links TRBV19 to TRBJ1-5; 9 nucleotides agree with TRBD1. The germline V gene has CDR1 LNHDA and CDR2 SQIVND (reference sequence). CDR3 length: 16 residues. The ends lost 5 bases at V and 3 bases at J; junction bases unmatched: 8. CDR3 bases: TGTGCCAGTAGTTACCTCGGGACAGGGCTCAATCAGCCCCAGCATTTT. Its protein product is CASSYLGTGLNQPQHF.

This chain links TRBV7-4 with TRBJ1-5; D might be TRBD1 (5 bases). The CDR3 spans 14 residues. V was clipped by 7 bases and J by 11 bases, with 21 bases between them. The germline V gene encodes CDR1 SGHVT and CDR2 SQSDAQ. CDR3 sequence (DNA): TGTGCCAGCACCCCTGGGCGGGGCAGGCGGTCCCAGCATTTT. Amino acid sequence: CASTPGRGRRSQHF. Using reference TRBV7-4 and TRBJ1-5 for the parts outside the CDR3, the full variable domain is GAGVSQSPRYKVAKRGRDVALRCDSISGHVTLYWYRQTLGQGSEVLTYSQSDAQRDKSGRPSGRFSAERPERSVSTLKIQRTEQGDSAVYLCASTPGRGRRSQHFGDGTRLSIL.

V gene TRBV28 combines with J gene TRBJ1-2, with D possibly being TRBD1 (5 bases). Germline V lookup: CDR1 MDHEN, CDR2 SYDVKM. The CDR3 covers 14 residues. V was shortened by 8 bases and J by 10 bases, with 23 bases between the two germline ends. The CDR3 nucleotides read TGTGCCAGCTCGCAGGGCTCGGGAGTGGATCACTACACCTTC. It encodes CASSQGSGVDHYTF.